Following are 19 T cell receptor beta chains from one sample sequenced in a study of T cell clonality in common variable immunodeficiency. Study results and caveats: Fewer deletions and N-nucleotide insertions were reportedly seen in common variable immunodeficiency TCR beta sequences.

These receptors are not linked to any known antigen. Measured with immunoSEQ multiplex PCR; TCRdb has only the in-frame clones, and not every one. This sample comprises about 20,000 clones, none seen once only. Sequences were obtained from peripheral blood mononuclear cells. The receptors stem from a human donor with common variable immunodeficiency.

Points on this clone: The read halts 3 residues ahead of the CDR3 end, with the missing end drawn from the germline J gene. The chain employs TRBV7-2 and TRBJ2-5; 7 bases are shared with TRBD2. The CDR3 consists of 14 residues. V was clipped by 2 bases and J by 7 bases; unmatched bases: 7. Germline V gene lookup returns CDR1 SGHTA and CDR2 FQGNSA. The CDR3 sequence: CASSLSGLAGTQYF. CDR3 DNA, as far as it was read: TGTGCCAGCAGCTTAAGCGGTTTAGCGGGGACC. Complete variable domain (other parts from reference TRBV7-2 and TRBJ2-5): GAGVSQSPSNKVTEKGKDVELRCDPISGHTALYWYRQSLGQGLEFLIYFQGNSAPDKSGLPSDRFSAERTGGSVSTLTIQRTQQEDSAVYLCASSLSGLAGTQYFGPGTRLLVL.

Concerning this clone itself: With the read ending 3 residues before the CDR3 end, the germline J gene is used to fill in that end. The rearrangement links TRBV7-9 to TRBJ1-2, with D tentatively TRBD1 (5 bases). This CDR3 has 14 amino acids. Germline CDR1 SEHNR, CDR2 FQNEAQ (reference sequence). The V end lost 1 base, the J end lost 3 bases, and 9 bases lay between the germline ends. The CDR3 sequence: CASSLDQGDYGYTF. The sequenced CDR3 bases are TGTGCCAGCAGCTTAGATCAGGGAGACTATGGC.

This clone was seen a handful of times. CDR3 bases read: TGTGCCAGCTCACCCCGGCGGAGAGAGGGGCGTACG. Translated: CASSPRRREGRT. The CDR3 reads in full as CASSPRRREGRTQYF. The J gene is TRBJ2-3, the V gene TRBV18, with D tentatively TRBD1 or TRBD2 (5 bases each). The CDR3 end lies 3 residues beyond the end of the read and is filled in from the germline J gene. V gave up 3 bases and J gave up 8 bases, with 18 bases separating them. This CDR3 contains 15 residues. Germline CDR1 and CDR2: KGHSH and LQKENI. The full variable domain, in which reference TRBV18 and TRBJ2-3 provide the parts outside the CDR3, is NAGVMQNPRHLVRRRGQEARLRCSPMKGHSHVYWYRQLPEEGLKFMVYLQKENIIDESGMPKERFSAEFPKEGPSILRIQQVVRGDSAAYFCASSPRRREGRTQYFGPGTRLTVL.

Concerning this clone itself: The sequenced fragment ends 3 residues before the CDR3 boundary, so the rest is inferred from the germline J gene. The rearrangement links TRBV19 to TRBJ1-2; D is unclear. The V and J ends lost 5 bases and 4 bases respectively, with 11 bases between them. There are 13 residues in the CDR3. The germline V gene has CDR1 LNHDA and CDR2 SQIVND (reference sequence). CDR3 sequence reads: CASSLGGSYGYTF. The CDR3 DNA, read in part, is TGTGCCAGTAGTCTAGGCGGTTCCTATGGC.

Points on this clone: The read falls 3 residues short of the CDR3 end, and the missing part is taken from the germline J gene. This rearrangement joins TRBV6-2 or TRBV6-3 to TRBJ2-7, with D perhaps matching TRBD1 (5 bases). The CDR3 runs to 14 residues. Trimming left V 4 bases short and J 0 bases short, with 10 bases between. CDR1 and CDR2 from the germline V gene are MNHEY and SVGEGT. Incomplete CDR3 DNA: TGTGCCAGCAGTTTGGACACCAGCTCCTACGAG. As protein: CASSLDTSSYE. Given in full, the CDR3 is CASSLDTSSYEQYF.

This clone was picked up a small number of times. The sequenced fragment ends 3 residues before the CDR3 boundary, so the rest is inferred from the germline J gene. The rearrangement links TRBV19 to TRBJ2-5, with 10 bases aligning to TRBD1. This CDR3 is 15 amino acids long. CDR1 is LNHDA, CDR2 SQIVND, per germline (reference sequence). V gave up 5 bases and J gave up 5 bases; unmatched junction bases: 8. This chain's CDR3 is CASSALDRGRETQYF. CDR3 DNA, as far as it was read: TGTGCCAGTAGTGCGCTGGACAGGGGGAGGGAGACC.

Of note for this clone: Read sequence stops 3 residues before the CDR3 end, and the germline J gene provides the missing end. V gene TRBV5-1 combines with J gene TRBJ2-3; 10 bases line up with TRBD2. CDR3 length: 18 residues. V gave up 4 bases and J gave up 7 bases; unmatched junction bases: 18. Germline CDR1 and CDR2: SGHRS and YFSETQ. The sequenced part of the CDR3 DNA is TGCGCCAGCAGCCGTCCGCTAGCGGGGGCCACACCCACCCATACG. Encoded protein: CASSRPLAGATPTHT. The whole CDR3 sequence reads CASSRPLAGATPTHTQYF.

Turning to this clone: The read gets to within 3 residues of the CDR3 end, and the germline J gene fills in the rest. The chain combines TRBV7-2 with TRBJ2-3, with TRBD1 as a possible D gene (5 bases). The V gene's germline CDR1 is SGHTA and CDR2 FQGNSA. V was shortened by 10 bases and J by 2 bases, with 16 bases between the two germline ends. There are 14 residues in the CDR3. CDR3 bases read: TGTGCCACCAACGACAGAAAGCTCACAGATACG. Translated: CATNDRKLTDT. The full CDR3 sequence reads CATNDRKLTDTQYF. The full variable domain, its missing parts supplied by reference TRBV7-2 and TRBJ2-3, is GAGVSQSPSNKVTEKGKDVELRCDPISGHTALYWYRQSLGQGLEFLIYFQGNSAPDKSGLPSDRFSAERTGGSVSTLTIQRTQQEDSAVYLCATNDRKLTDTQYFGPGTRLTVL.

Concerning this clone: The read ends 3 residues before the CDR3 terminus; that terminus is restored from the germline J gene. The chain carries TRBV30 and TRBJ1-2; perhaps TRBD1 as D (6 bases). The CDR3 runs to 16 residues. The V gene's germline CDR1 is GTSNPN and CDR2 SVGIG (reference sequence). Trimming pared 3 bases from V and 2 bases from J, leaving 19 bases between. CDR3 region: CAWSVGHSFRNYGYTF. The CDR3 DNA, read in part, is TGTGCCTGGAGCGTGGGACACTCTTTCAGAAACTATGGC.

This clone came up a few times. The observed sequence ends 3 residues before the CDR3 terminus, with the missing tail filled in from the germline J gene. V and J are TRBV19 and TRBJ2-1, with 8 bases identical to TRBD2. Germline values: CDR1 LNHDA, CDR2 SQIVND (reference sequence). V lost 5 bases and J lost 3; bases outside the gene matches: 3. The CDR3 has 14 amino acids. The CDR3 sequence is CASSEAGGYNEQFF. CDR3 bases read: TGTGCCAGTAGTGAGGCGGGAGGCTACAATGAG.

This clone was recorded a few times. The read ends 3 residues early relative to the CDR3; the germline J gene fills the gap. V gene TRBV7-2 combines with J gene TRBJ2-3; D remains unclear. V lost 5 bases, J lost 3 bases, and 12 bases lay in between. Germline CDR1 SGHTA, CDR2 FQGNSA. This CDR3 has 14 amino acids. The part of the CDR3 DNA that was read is TGTGCCAGCAGCCGCGTCGGTCGGACAGATACG. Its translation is CASSRVGRTDT. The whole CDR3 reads CASSRVGRTDTQYF. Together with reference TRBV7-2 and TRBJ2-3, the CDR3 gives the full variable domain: GAGVSQSPSNKVTEKGKDVELRCDPISGHTALYWYRQSLGQGLEFLIYFQGNSAPDKSGLPSDRFSAERTGGSVSTLTIQRTQQEDSAVYLCASSRVGRTDTQYFGPGTRLTVL.

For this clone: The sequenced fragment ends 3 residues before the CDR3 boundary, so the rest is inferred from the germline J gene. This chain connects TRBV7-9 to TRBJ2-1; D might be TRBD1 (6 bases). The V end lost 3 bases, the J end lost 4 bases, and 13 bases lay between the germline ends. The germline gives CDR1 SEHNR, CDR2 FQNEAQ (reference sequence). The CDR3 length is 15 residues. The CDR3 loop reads CASSLDTGSYNEQFF. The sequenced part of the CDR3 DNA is TGTGCCAGCAGCTTGGATACAGGGTCTTACAATGAG.

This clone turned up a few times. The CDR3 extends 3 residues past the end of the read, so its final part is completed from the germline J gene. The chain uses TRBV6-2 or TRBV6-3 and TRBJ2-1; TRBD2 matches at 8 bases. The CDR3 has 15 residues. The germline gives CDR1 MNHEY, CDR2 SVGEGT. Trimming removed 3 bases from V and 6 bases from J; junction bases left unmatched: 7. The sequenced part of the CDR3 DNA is TGTGCCAGCAGTTATCTTAGCGGGACCCTCAATGAG. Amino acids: CASSYLSGTLNE. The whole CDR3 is CASSYLSGTLNEQFF.

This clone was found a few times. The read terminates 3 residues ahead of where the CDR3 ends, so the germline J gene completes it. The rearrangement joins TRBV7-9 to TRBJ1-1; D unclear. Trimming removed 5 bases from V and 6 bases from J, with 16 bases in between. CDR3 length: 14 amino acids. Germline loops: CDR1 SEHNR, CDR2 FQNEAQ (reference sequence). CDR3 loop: CASSPFVSVAEAFF. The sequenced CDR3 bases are TGTGCCAGCAGCCCCTTTGTTTCGGTGGCTGAA.

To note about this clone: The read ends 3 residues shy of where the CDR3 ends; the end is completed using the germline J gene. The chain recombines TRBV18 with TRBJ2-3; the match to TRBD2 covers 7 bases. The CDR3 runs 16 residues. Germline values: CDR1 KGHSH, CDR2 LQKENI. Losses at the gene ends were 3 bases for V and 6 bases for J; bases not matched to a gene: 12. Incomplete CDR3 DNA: TGTGCCAGCTCACCTCTCGGCGGGAGCCTTTTCGATACG. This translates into CASSPLGGSLFDT. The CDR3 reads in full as CASSPLGGSLFDTQYF. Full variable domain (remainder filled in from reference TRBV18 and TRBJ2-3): NAGVMQNPRHLVRRRGQEARLRCSPMKGHSHVYWYRQLPEEGLKFMVYLQKENIIDESGMPKERFSAEFPKEGPSILRIQQVVRGDSAAYFCASSPLGGSLFDTQYFGPGTRLTVL.

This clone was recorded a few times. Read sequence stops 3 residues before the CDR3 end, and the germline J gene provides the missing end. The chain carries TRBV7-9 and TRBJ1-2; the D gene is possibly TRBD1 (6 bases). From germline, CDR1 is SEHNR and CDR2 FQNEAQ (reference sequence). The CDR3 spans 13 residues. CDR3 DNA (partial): TGTGCCAGCAGCGTACAGGGTATGAGGGGC. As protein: CASSVQGMRG. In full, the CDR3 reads CASSVQGMRGYTF.

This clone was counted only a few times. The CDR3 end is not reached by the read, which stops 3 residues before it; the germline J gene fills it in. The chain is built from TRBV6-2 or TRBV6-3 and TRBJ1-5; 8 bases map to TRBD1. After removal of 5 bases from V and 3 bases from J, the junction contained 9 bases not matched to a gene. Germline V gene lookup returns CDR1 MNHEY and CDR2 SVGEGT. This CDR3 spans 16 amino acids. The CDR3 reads CASSKHGTGHNQPQHF. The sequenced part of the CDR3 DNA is TGTGCCAGCAGTAAGCATGGGACAGGCCACAATCAGCCC.

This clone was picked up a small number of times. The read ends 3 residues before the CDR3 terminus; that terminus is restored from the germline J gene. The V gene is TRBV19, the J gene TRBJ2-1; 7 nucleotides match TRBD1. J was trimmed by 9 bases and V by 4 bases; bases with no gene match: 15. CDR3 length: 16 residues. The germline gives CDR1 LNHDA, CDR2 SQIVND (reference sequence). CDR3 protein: CASSTRGPTGTTEQFF. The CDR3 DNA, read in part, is TGTGCCAGTAGTACCCGGGGTCCGACAGGGACAACTGAG.

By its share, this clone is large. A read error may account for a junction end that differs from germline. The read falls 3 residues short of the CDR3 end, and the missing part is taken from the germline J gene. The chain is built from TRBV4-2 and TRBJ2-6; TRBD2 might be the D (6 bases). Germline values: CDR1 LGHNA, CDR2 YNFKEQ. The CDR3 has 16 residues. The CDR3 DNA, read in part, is TGCGCCAGCAGCCAAGTCGCGGGGTCTGGGGCCAACGTC. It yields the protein CASSQVAGSGANV. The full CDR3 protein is CASSQVAGSGANVLTF.